These 2 T cell receptor beta chains originate from one sample sequenced in a study of CD8+ T cells in alopecia areata. Extracted from the samples, RNA was reverse transcribed into cDNA to serve as the sequencing template. Sequencing was performed with immunoSEQ multiplex PCR; in TCRdb, only in-frame clones are kept and a portion is missing. There are over 150,000 clones in the sample; 59% occur only once, and over 12% lies in the top ten. This specimen consisted of CD4+ T cells sorted from blood, obtained at week 0. The receptors were gathered from a human donor with alopecia areata.

The V and J genes are TRBV7-6 and TRBJ1-2, with 12 positions matching TRBD1. Germline V gene lookup returns CDR1 SGHVS and CDR2 FNYEAQ. The CDR3 is made up of 17 amino acids. Unmatched junction bases numbered 14, after V lost 8 bases and J lost 4 bases. CDR3 bases: TGTGCCAGCGGGTCTGGGACAGGGGGCTTTTTTGGCTATGGCTACACCTTC. The encoded protein is CASGSGTGGFFGYGYTF.

There are a few counts of this clone. This chain connects TRBV30 to TRBJ2-6; no firm D call. The V gene's germline CDR1 is GTSNPN and CDR2 SVGIG (reference sequence). This CDR3 comprises 15 residues. V lost 2 bases to trimming and J lost 0 bases, with 8 bases between them. CDR3 loop: CAWSFLASGANVLTF. The CDR3 nucleotides are TGTGCCTGGAGTTTCTTAGCCTCTGGGGCCAACGTCCTGACTTTC.